This T cell receptor (beta chain) was identified during a study of chemoradiotherapy in HPV16-positive cancers (dated by TCRdb to between 2022 and 2023). Background for the entire study: Using functional T-cell assays on cells from a couple of HPV16-positive patients, the researchers defined candidate HPV-specific T-cell clones and common TCR motifs. The study set out to ask whether T-cell immunity against the HPV oncoproteins E6 and E7 changes over the course of chemoradiotherapy and whether that immunity affects survival. The candidate HPV-specific TCRs and motifs were then tracked in TCR repertoires from about 90 patients with HPV-related cancers. Overall study results and their limits: The functional definition of HPV-specific T cells was derived from only two HPV16-positive patients, and the survival association was reported for HPV16-positive patients. Expansion of candidate HPV-specific clones and E7-related TCR motifs was observed in the tumor microenvironment during treatment, whereas no such expansion was observed for non-HPV-specific T cells. In HPV16-positive patients, expansion of HPV-responsive T cells during chemoradiotherapy was found to be associated with improved recurrence-free survival.

Notes on this clone: Its cognate antigen has yet to be identified. Base qualities are not at hand, and no much larger clone is one base apart.

Clipping removes 2 bases from V and 4 bases from J, with 13 as the unmatched junction base count. The germline V gene specifies LGHNA as CDR1 and YNFKEQ as CDR2. From its cysteine to its phenylalanine, the CDR3 spans 17 amino acids. The read is trimmed to its CDR3 DNA, 51 bases read in frame from base 1. Library method: the immunoSEQ multiplex PCR assay. TCRdb holds this immuneACCESS table with in-frame rearrangements only. Some clones are missing; in checked studies, unresolved V genes explain under half, and the rest has no known cause. The sample table lists 30,000 or so clones, around 89% of them with a count of one. Roughly 4.4% of the sample is held by the ten biggest clonotypes. Repertoires were sampled multiple times during chemoradiotherapy, which allowed clonal expansion in the tumor microenvironment to be followed.

The chain is encoded by TRBV4-2 joined to TRBJ2-5; 7 junctional bases match TRBD2. This sequence originates from a human donor with HPV-associated anogenital cancer. The sample here was blood, taken from a patient who underwent chemoradiotherapy. The nucleotide sequence is TGTGCCAGCAGCCAAATCCCGATCATTGGGGGGGGAGAGACCCAGTACTTC. Its protein is CASSQIPIIGGGETQYF.